These 10 T cell receptor beta chains were all obtained from the same sample, sequenced in a study of preoperative IRX-2 immunotherapy in early breast cancer. Sequenced by immunoSEQ multiplex PCR; TCRdb stores in-frame clones only, minus some. Among about 19,000 clones listed, approximately 86% were seen once. The treatment was: preoperative locoregional IRX-2 cytokine immunotherapy. This material consisted of lymph node tissue, taken after IRX-2 immunotherapy. The receptors shown here come from a human donor with breast cancer.

V gene TRBV6-8 combines with J gene TRBJ1-1; a possible D gene is TRBD1 (5 bases). The CDR3 has 14 residues. The V gene's germline CDR1 is MNHGY and CDR2 SAAAGT. Trimming shortened V by 10 bases and J by 1 base, and 16 bases separated the two germline ends. Written as DNA, the CDR3 is TGTGCCATCAGGAACGACAGAGCGAACACTGAAGCTTTCTTT. As protein: CAIRNDRANTEAFF.

This chain connects TRBV19 to TRBJ1-4, with a tentative D call TRBD1 (5 bases). Germline CDR1 LNHDA, CDR2 SQIVND (reference sequence). The V gene lost 1 base and the J gene lost 7 bases, with 10 bases spanning the gap. The CDR3 length is 14 residues. CDR3 bases: TGTGCCAGTAGTATAGGAGGGGTAGGTGAAAAACTGTTTTTT. It is translated as CASSIGGVGEKLFF.

The V call is TRBV5-1, the J call TRBJ1-6; 9 bases line up with TRBD1. The CDR3 consists of 15 residues. In germline, CDR1 is SGHRS, CDR2 YFSETQ. The V segment lost 4 bases and the J segment 5 bases; nucleotides outside the gene matches: 4. The CDR3 DNA follows: TGCGCCAGCAGCGGGACAGGGACAGATAATTCACCCCTCCACTTT. Translation gives CASSGTGTDNSPLHF.

This clone was detected only a few times. The chain has TRBV15 and TRBJ2-3; D is ambiguous. The CDR3 loop spans 15 amino acids. Germline V gene lookup returns CDR1 LNHNV and CDR2 YYDKDF (reference sequence). V was trimmed by 0 bases and J by 6 bases, leaving 13 bases between them. The CDR3 loop is CATSREHDQADTQYF. CDR3 nucleotides: TGTGCCACCAGCAGAGAACATGACCAAGCGGATACGCAGTATTTT. Full variable domain (missing parts from reference TRBV15 and TRBJ2-3): DAMVIQNPRYQVTQFGKPVTLSCSQTLNHNVMYWYQQKSSQAPKLLFHYYDKDFNNEADTPDNFQSRRPNTSFCFLDIRSPGLGDTAMYLCATSREHDQADTQYFGPGTRLTVL.

The chain links TRBV19 to TRBJ1-4, with D perhaps TRBD1 (6 bases). Trimming removed 4 bases from V and 9 bases from J, with 18 bases in between. The CDR3 is 15 amino acids. The germline CDR1 and CDR2 sequences are LNHDA and SQIVND (reference sequence). CDR3 in amino acids: CASSRLDSRYQKLFF. The DNA for the CDR3 is TGTGCCAGTAGTAGACTGGACAGTCGGTATCAAAAACTGTTTTTT.

This clone is a singleton in its sample. The chain uses TRBV12-2 and TRBJ2-2. TRBV12-2 is a pseudogene locus. The CDR3 has 16 amino acids. The CDR3 region is CATAWTPRANTGELFF. The CDR3 nucleotides read TGTGCCACGGCCTGGACGCCTCGGGCGAACACCGGGGAGCTGTTTTTT.

The rearrangement uses TRBV19 and TRBJ1-1; D gene uncertain. The germline V gene encodes CDR1 LNHDA and CDR2 SQIVND (reference sequence). The CDR3 is made up of 12 amino acids. V was clipped by 2 bases and J by 9 bases, with 10 bases between them. Written as DNA, the CDR3 is TGTGCCAGTAGTATACGGTGGAGTAAAGCTTTCTTT. The encoded protein is CASSIRWSKAFF. The full variable domain, its missing parts supplied by reference TRBV19 and TRBJ1-1, is DGGITQSPKYLFRKEGQNVTLSCEQNLNHDAMYWYRQDPGQGLRLIYYSQIVNDFQKGDIAEGYSVSREKKESFPLTVTSAQKNPTAFYLCASSIRWSKAFFGQGTRLTVV.

This clone turned up a few times. The chain couples TRBV12-5 to TRBJ1-2; 10 bases fit TRBD1. Germline V gene lookup returns CDR1 LGHNT and CDR2 FRNRAP. The CDR3 is made up of 16 amino acids. The ends lost 2 bases at V and 4 bases at J; junction bases unmatched: 7. The CDR3 bases are TGTGCTAGTGGTTTGTCGACAGGGGGCCGTTCCTATGGCTACACCTTC. Residues: CASGLSTGGRSYGYTF.

This chain uses TRBV6-1 with TRBJ1-1; a possible D gene is TRBD1 (5 bases). The CDR3 has 12 amino acids. V lost 1 base and J lost 8, with 8 bases in between. Germline loops: CDR1 MNHNS, CDR2 SASEGT. CDR3 coding DNA: TGTGCCAGCAGTGAAGGGGGGTTGGAAGCTTTCTTT. It translates to CASSEGGLEAFF.

V is TRBV2 and J is TRBJ1-5; D uncertain. The CDR3 contains 12 residues. Looked up from germline, CDR1 is SNHLY and CDR2 is FYNNEI. V was trimmed by 2 bases and J by 7 bases, leaving 6 bases between them. CDR3 sequence: CASSESNQPQHF. As DNA, the CDR3 is TGTGCCAGCAGTGAATCGAACCAGCCCCAGCATTTT.